The 20 T cell receptor beta chains listed next were all sequenced from one sample in a study of Graves' ophthalmopathy and Graves' hyperthyroidism. RNA served as the template for amplifying TCR beta CDR3 regions. HTBI primers were used in a first-round RT-PCR, which preceded a second-round multiplex PCR. TCRdb recomputed calls from the multiplex PCR reads with MiXCR, one row per CDR3 protein. The data hold around 1.1 million distinct CDR3 sequences, with 36% observed a single time. Sequencing was carried out using peripheral blood or thyroid tissue (not recorded which). These receptors were taken from an adult man with Graves' hyperthyroidism.

This clonotype appeared a few times. The J gene is TRBJ1-3, the V gene TRBV9; 7 bases align to TRBD1. The CDR3 sequence is 15 residues long. Per germline, CDR1 SGDLS and CDR2 YYNGEE. After removal of 4 bases from V and 2 bases from J, the junction contained 6 bases not matched to a gene. CDR3 DNA: TGTGCCAGCAGCCAACCAGACAGGGCTGGAAACACCATATATTTT. Residues: CASSQPDRAGNTIYF.

This clonotype occurred many times. The CDR3 nucleotides are TGCGCCAGCAGCCACGCCACAGGGCCCTACGAGCAGTACTTC. It encodes CASSHATGPYEQYF. The rearrangement uses TRBV4-1 and TRBJ2-7; maybe TRBD1 (6 bases). CDR3 length: 14 residues. Trimming removed 3 bases from V and 2 bases from J, with 11 bases in between. The germline CDR1 and CDR2 sequences are MGHRA and YSYEKL.

In this sample, this clonotype turned up a few times. The rearrangement joins TRBV7-8 to TRBJ2-6, with D possibly TRBD1 on 6 matching bases. The V gene's germline CDR1 is SGHVS and CDR2 FQNEAQ. The CDR3 totals 16 residues. Between the trimmed V and J ends, which lost 5 bases and 4 bases, there was a span of 15 bases. The CDR3 DNA reads TGTGCCAGCAGCCCGCTGGTGGGGACAGGGGCCAACGTCCTGACTTTC. Encoded protein: CASSPLVGTGANVLTF.

The sample holds many counts of this clonotype. The chain has TRBV20-1 and TRBJ2-3, with TRBD2 matching 7 bases. The CDR3 runs to 14 residues. The trim removed 3 bases at V and 2 bases at J, leaving 5 bases unmatched. Germline V gives CDR1 DFQATT, CDR2 SNEGSKA (reference sequence). In DNA form, the CDR3 reads TGCAGTGCTAGTGGGGGGAGGGCCACAGATACGCAGTATTTT. Translating gives CSASGGRATDTQYF.

The V call is TRBV2, the J call TRBJ1-2, with no clear D. V shed 1 base and J shed 10 bases, with 19 bases lying between them. This CDR3 is built from 15 residues. Germline CDR1 SNHLY, CDR2 FYNNEI. For the CDR3, the DNA is TGTGCCAGCAGTGAAGTCTTGGGATTATCTATGGCCTACACCTTC. This codes for CASSEVLGLSMAYTF.

This clonotype was observed many times. This chain links TRBV2 with TRBJ2-6; D may be TRBD2 (5 bases). Looked up from germline, CDR1 is SNHLY and CDR2 is FYNNEI. Trimming stripped 8 bases from V and 0 bases from J, with 11 bases between. The CDR3 totals 15 residues. The CDR3 here is CASYGEFSGANVLTF. In nucleotides, the CDR3 is TGTGCCAGCTATGGGGAGTTCTCTGGGGCCAACGTCCTGACTTTC.

The chain recombines TRBV29-1 with TRBJ2-7; TRBD1 agrees at 9 bases. V lost 8 bases, J lost 5 bases, and 19 bases stayed unmatched. The CDR3 is 16 amino acids. The germline V gene has CDR1 SQVTM and CDR2 ANQGSEA. CDR3 nucleotides: TGCAGCACCGGGACCGCCGGGACAGGGATTACTAACGAGCAGTACTTC. This codes for CSTGTAGTGITNEQYF.

Only a few counts were recorded for this clonotype. V and J are TRBV12-3 or TRBV12-4 and TRBJ2-7; D ambiguous. The CDR3 has 14 residues. The V end lost 4 bases, the J end lost 1 base, and 11 bases lay between the germline ends. DNA for the CDR3: TGTGCCAGCAGTTCCCCCGTTTTTTCCTACGAGCAGTACTTC. Encoded protein: CASSSPVFSYEQYF.

The rearrangement links TRBV12-3 or TRBV12-4 to TRBJ1-6; no clear D gene. The CDR3 totals 13 residues. V was clipped by 6 bases and J by 10 bases, with 13 bases between them. CDR3 nucleotide sequence: TGTGCCAGCAGACTTCCGGGAGCCTCACCCCTCCACTTT. It codes for CASRLPGASPLHF.

The V and J genes are TRBV7-2 and TRBJ1-2; D is uncertain. The CDR3 spans 15 residues. V was trimmed by 5 bases and J by 10 bases, leaving 23 bases between them. Germline CDR1 reads SGHTA; CDR2 reads FQGNSA. The CDR3 loop is CASSLRREAGPLYTF. CDR3 nucleotide sequence: TGTGCCAGCAGCCTTAGGCGGGAAGCTGGACCCCTCTACACCTTC.

A few counts support this clonotype. The chain recombines TRBV6-5 with TRBJ1-3, with D maybe TRBD1 (5 bases). The CDR3 totals 17 residues. Per the germline V gene, CDR1 is MNHEY and CDR2 is SVGAGI. The V and J ends lost 1 base and 0 bases respectively, with 13 bases between them. The CDR3 loop is CASSYWADIGSGNTIYF. CDR3 sequence (DNA): TGTGCCAGCAGTTACTGGGCGGACATAGGCTCTGGAAACACCATATATTTT.

About this clonotype: Just one base apart from a much larger clone, this may be a read error. This chain uses TRBV4-2 with TRBJ1-1; a possible D gene is TRBD1 (6 bases). The germline gives CDR1 LGHNA, CDR2 YNFKEQ. The CDR3 length is 13 residues. CDR3 bases: TGTGCCAGCTTAACCTTCAGGGGAACGTATTCTCTCTTT. This sequence encodes CASLTFRGTYSLF.

This clonotype has ten or more counts. The chain uses TRBV12-3 or TRBV12-4 and TRBJ1-1; no definite D call. The CDR3 has 13 residues. V dropped 4 bases and J dropped 4 bases, with 10 bases sitting between them. This chain's CDR3 is CASSSWLSTEAFF. The CDR3, as DNA: TGTGCCAGCAGTTCATGGTTGAGCACTGAAGCTTTCTTT.

The chain uses TRBV6-6 and TRBJ2-5; D remains unclear. Trimming pared 0 bases from V and 0 bases from J, leaving 8 bases between. This CDR3 region has 15 residues. Germline lookup yields CDR1 MNHNY and CDR2 SVGAGI (reference sequence). The CDR3 bases are TGTGCCAGCAGTTACTCCGCCCGATACCAAGAGACCCAGTACTTC. Protein sequence: CASSYSARYQETQYF.

The rearrangement joins TRBV11-2 to TRBJ2-7; 7 bases are a match to TRBD1. The CDR3 extends over 16 amino acids. The ends lost 6 bases at V and 5 bases at J; junction bases unmatched: 16. The germline gives CDR1 SGHAT, CDR2 FQNNGV. In DNA, the CDR3 is TGTGCCAGCAGTTACTCTTCCGGACAGGTTACTCACGAGCAGTACTTC. This codes for CASSYSSGQVTHEQYF.

This clonotype was observed at least ten times. V usage is TRBV2 and J usage is TRBJ2-7, with TRBD2 as a possible D gene (6 bases). CDR1 is SNHLY and CDR2 is FYNNEI in the germline V gene. The CDR3 loop spans 13 amino acids. Deletions cut 4 bases from V and 3 bases from J, with 10 bases between. Written as DNA, the CDR3 is TGTGCCAGCAGTGGACTAGTTCGCTACGAGCAGTACTTC. Its translation: CASSGLVRYEQYF.

The gene calls are TRBV28 and TRBJ2-5; maybe TRBD2 (7 bases). Trimming cost V 8 bases and J 5 bases, with 18 bases left between them. CDR3 size: 14 residues. The V gene's germline CDR1 is MDHEN and CDR2 SYDVKM. The CDR3: CASSQGGEGETQYF. DNA for the CDR3: TGTGCCAGCTCTCAAGGGGGGGAGGGGGAGACCCAGTACTTC.

The V call is TRBV5-1, the J call TRBJ1-5; perhaps TRBD1 as D (5 bases). The CDR3 covers 15 residues. V lost 4 bases to trimming and J lost 4 bases, with 15 bases between them. Germline values: CDR1 SGHRS, CDR2 YFSETQ. Here the CDR3 reads CASSRGLEENQPQHF. CDR3 nucleotides: TGCGCCAGCAGCCGGGGACTCGAGGAGAATCAGCCCCAGCATTTT.

This clonotype was recorded a few times. As DNA, the CDR3 is TGTGCCAGCAGCCCCCCATTCGCTGGGGAGCTGTTTTTT. Translation gives CASSPPFAGELFF. J is TRBJ2-2 and V is TRBV7-6; no firm D call. The V end lost 5 bases, the J end lost 8 bases, and 12 bases lay between the germline ends. Germline V gives CDR1 SGHVS, CDR2 FNYEAQ. This CDR3 is 13 amino acids long.

This clonotype was observed a few times. The gene calls are TRBV7-6 and TRBJ2-7; possibly TRBD1 for D (6 bases). Germline lookup yields CDR1 SGHVS and CDR2 FNYEAQ. This CDR3 contains 14 residues. V lost 4 bases and J lost 4, with 14 bases in between. The DNA of the CDR3 is TGTGCCAGCAGCTCCATGCAGGGGTTTTACGAGCAGTACTTC. Encoded protein: CASSSMQGFYEQYF. Looking up the rest from reference TRBV7-6 and TRBJ2-7 gives the full variable domain: GAGVSQSPRYKVTKRGQDVALRCDPISGHVSLYWYRQALGQGPEFLTYFNYEAQQDKSGLPNDRFSAERPEGSISTLTIQRTEQRDSAMYRCASSSMQGFYEQYFGPGTRLTVT.